This section outlines one T cell receptor (beta chain) sequence together with its context. Its antigen is still unknown. The method was immunoSEQ multiplex PCR; TCRdb's version includes in-frame clones alone and lacks a portion of them. The data contain 130,000 or so clones, about 86% of them singletons. The CDR3 spans 15 residues. The germline CDR1 and CDR2 sequences are GTSNPN and SVGIG (reference sequence). V shed 4 bases and J 2 bases; nucleotides not matched to a gene: 7. This record belongs to a study of PD-1 blockade in mismatch repair-deficient tumors. Study-wide results and caveats: Tumor-resident clones, often absent from pretreatment blood, expanded after pembrolizumab and then contracted.

V and J are TRBV30 and TRBJ2-5, with 10 positions matching TRBD1. The material was peripheral blood, obtained 44 weeks after starting pembrolizumab. The sequence was obtained from an adult with mismatch repair-deficient cancer. The chain's CDR3 is CAWTIPGQGQETQYF. CDR3 bases: TGTGCCTGGACCATCCCGGGACAGGGGCAAGAGACCCAGTACTTC.